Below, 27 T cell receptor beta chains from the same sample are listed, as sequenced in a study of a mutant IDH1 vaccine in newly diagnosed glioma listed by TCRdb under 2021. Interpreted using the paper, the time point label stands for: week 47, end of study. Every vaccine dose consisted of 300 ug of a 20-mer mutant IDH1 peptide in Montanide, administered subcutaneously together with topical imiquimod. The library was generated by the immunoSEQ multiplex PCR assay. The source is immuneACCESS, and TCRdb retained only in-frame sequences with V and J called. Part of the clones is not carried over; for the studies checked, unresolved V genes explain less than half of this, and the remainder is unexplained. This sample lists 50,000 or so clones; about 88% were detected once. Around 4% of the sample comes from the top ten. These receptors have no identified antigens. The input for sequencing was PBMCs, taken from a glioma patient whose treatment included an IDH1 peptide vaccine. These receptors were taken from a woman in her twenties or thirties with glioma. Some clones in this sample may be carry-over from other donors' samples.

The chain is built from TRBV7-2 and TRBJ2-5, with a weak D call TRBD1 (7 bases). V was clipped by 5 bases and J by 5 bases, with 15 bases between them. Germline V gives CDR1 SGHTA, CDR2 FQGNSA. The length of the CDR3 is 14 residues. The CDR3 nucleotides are TGTGCCAGCAGCCCTTACAGGGGAGGCGAGACCCAGTACTTC. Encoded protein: CASSPYRGGETQYF.

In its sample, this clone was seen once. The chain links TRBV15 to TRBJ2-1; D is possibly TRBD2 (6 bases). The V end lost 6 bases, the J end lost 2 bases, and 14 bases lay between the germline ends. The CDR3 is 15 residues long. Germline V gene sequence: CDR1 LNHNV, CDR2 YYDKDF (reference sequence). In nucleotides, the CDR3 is TGTGCCACCAGTCCGGGACTTTACACCTACAATGAGCAGTTCTTC. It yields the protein CATSPGLYTYNEQFF.

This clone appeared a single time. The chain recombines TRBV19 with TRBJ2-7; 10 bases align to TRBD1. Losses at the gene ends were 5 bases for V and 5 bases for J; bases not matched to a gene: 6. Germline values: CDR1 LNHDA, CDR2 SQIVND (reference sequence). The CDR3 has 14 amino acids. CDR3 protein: CASSARDRGNEQYF. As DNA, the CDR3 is TGTGCCAGTAGTGCCCGGGACAGGGGCAACGAGCAGTACTTC.

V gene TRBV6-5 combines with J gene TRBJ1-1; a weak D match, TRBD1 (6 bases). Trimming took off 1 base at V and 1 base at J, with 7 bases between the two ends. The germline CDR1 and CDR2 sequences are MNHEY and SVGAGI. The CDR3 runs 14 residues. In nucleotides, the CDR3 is TGTGCCAGCAGTTACTGGGGACAGAACACTGAAGCTTTCTTT. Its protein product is CASSYWGQNTEAFF.

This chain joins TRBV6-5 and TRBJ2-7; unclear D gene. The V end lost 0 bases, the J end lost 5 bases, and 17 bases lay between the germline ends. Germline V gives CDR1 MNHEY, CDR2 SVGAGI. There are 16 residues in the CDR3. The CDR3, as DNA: TGTGCCAGCAGTTACTCCCGTAGGCTCCCCAGACACGAGCAGTACTTC. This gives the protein CASSYSRRLPRHEQYF.

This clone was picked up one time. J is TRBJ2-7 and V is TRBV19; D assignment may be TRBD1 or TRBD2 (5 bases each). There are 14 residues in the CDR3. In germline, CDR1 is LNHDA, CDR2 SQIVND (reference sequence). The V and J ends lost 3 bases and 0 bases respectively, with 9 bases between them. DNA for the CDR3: TGTGCCAGTAGTATCAGGGACCGCTCCTACGAGCAGTACTTC. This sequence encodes CASSIRDRSYEQYF. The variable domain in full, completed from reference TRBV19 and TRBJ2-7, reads DGGITQSPKYLFRKEGQNVTLSCEQNLNHDAMYWYRQDPGQGLRLIYYSQIVNDFQKGDIAEGYSVSREKKESFPLTVTSAQKNPTAFYLCASSIRDRSYEQYFGPGTRLTVT.

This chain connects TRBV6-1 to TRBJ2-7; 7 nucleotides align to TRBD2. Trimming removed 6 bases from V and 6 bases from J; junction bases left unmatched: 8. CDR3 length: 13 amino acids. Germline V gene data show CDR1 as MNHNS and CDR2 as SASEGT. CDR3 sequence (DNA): TGTGCCAGCAGCCCACTAGCGCGCGGCGAGCAGTACTTC. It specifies CASSPLARGEQYF.

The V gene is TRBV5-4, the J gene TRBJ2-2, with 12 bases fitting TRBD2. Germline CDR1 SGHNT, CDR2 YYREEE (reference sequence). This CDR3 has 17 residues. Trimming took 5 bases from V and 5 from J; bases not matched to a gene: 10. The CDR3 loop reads CASRLTSGRRLTGELFF. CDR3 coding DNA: TGTGCCAGCAGGTTGACTAGCGGGAGACGTCTGACCGGGGAGCTGTTTTTT. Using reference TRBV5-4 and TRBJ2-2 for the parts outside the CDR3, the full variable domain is ETGVTQSPTHLIKTRGQQVTLRCSSQSGHNTVSWYQQALGQGPQFIFQYYREEENGRGNFPPRFSGLQFPNYSSELNVNALELDDSALYLCASRLTSGRRLTGELFFGEGSRLTVL.

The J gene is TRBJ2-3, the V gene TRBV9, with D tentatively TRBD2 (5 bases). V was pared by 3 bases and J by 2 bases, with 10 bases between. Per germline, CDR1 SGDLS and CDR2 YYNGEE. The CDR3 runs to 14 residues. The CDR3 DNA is TGTGCCAGCAGCGCCGGACTTTTCACAGATACGCAGTATTTT. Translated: CASSAGLFTDTQYF.

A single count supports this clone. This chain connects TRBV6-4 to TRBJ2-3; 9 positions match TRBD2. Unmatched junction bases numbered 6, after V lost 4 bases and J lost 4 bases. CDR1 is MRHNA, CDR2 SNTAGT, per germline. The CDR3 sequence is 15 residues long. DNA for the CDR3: TGTGCCAGCAGTGTAATTAGCGGGAGCTCAGATACGCAGTATTTT. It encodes CASSVISGSSDTQYF.

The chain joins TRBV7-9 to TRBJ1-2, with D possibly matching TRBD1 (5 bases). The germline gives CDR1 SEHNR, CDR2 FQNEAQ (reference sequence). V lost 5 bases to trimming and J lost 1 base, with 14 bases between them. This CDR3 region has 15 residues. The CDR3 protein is CASSPGTSINYGYTF. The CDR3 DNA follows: TGTGCCAGCAGCCCCGGGACCTCAATTAACTATGGCTACACCTTC.

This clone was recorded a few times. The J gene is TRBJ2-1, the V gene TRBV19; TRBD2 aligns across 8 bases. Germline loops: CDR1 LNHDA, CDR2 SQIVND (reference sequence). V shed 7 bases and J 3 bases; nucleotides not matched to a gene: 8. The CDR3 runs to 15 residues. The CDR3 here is CASTVTSGDYNEQFF. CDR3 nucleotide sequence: TGTGCCAGTACCGTAACTAGCGGTGACTACAATGAGCAGTTCTTC.

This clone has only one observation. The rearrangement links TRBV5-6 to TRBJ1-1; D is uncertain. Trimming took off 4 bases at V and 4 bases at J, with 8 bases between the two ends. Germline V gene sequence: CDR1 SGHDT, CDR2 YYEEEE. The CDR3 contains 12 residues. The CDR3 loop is CASSDYFTEAFF. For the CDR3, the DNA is TGTGCCAGCAGCGATTACTTCACTGAAGCTTTCTTT. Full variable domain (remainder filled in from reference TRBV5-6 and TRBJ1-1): DAGVTQSPTHLIKTRGQQVTLRCSPKSGHDTVSWYQQALGQGPQFIFQYYEEEERQRGNFPDRFSGHQFPNYSSELNVNALLLGDSALYLCASSDYFTEAFFGQGTRLTVV.

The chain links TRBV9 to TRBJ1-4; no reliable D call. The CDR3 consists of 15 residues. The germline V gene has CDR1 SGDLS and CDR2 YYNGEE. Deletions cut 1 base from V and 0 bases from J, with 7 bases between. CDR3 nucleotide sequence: TGTGCCAGCAGCGTACTAGACGCAACTAATGAAAAACTGTTTTTT. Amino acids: CASSVLDATNEKLFF.

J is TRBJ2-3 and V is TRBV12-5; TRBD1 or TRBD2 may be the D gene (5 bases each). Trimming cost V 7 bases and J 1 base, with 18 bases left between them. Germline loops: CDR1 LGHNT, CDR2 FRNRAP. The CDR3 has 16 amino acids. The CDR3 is CASDSPGQGGTDTQYF. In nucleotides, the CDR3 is TGTGCTAGTGACTCCCCCGGGCAGGGAGGCACAGATACGCAGTATTTT.

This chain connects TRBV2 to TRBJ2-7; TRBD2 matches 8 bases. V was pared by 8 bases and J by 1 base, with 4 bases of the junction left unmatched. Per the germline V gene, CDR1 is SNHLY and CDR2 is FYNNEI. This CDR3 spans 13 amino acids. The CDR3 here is CASLSGGSYEQYF. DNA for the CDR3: TGTGCCAGCCTAAGCGGGGGATCCTACGAGCAGTACTTC.

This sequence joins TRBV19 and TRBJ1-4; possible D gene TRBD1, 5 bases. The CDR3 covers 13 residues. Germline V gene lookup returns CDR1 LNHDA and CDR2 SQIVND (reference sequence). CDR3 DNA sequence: TGTCCACGAGGTCCAGGGCGGATTGAAAAACTGTTTTTT. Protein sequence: CPRGPGRIEKLFF.

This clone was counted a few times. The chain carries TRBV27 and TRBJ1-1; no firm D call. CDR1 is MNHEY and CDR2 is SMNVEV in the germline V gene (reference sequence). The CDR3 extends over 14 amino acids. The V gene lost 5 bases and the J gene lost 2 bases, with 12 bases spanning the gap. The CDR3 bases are TGTGCCAGCAGTACAACCGGTCGTAACACTGAAGCTTTCTTT. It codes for CASSTTGRNTEAFF.

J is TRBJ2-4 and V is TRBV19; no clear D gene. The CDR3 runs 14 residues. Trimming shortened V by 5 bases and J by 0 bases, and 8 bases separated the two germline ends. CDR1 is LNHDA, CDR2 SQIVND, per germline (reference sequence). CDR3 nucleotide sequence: TGTGCCAGTAGTCACCGGCTAGCCAAAAACATTCAGTACTTC. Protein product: CASSHRLAKNIQYF.

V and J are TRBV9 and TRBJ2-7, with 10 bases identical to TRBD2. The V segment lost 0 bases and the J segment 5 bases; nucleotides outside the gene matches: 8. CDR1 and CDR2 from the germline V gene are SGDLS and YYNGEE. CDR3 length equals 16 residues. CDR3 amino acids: CASSVAGLAGDDEQYF. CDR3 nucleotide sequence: TGTGCCAGCAGCGTAGCAGGGCTAGCGGGAGACGACGAGCAGTACTTC.

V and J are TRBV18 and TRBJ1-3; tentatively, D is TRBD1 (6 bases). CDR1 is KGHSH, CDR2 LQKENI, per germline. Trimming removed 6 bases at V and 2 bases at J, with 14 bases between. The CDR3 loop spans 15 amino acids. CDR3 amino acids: CASSHMDSPGNTIYF. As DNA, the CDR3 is TGTGCCAGCTCCCATATGGACAGCCCTGGAAACACCATATATTTT.

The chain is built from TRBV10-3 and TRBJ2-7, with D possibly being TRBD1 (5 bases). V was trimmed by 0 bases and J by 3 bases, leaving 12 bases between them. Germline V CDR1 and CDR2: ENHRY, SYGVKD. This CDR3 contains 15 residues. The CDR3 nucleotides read TGTGCCATCAGTGAGTCATCAGGGCCCCTCTACGAGCAGTACTTC. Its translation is CAISESSGPLYEQYF.

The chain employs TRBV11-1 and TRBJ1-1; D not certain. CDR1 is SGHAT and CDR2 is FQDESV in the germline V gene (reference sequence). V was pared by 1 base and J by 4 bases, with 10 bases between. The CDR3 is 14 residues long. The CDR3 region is CASSLGLGFTEAFF. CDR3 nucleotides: TGTGCCAGCAGCTTAGGGCTGGGGTTCACTGAAGCTTTCTTT.

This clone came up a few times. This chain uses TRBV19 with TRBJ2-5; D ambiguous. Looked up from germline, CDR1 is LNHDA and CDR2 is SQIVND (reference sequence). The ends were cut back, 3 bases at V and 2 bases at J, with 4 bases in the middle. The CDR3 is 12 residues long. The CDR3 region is CASSIGQETQYF. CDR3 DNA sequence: TGTGCCAGTAGTATCGGACAAGAGACCCAGTACTTC.

This CDR3 is CASSLADGGVMNTEAFF. CDR3 bases: TGTGCCAGCAGCTTAGCGGACGGAGGAGTTATGAACACTGAAGCTTTCTTT. The chain has TRBV13 and TRBJ1-1; D is uncertain. V was shortened by 1 base and J by 0 bases, with 15 bases between the two germline ends. The CDR3 has 17 residues. The germline V gene has CDR1 PRHDT and CDR2 FYEKMQ (reference sequence).

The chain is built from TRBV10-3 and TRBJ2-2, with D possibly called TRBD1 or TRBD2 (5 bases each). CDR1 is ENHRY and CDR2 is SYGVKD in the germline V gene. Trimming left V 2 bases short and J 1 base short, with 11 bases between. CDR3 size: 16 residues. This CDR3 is CAISENGAENTGELFF. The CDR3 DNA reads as TGTGCCATCAGTGAGAACGGGGCGGAGAACACCGGGGAGCTGTTTTTT.

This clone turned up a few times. CDR3 protein: CASRGDVRSGNTIYF. The CDR3 DNA is TGTGCCAGCAGGGGGGACGTTCGCTCTGGAAACACCATATATTTT. The chain recombines TRBV9 with TRBJ1-3, with TRBD1 as a possible D gene (5 bases). Germline V gene data show CDR1 as SGDLS and CDR2 as YYNGEE. Trimming shortened V by 5 bases and J by 0 bases, and 12 bases separated the two germline ends. The CDR3 is made up of 15 amino acids.